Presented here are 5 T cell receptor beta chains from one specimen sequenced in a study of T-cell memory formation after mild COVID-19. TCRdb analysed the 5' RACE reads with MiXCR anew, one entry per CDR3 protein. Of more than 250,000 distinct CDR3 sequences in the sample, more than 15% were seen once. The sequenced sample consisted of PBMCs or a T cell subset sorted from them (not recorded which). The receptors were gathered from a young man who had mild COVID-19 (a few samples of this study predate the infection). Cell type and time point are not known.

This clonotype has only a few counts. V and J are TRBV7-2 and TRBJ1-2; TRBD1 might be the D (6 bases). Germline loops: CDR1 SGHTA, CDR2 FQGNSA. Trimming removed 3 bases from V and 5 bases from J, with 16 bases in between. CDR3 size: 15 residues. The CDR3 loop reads CASSFDRQDVYGYTF. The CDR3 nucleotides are TGTGCCAGCAGCTTTGACCGACAGGACGTGTATGGCTACACCTTC.

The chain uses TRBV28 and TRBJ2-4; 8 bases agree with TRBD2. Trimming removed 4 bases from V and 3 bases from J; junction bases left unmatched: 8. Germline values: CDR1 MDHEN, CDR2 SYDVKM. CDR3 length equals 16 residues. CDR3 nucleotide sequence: TGTGCCAGCAGTTCCGGGGGGGGACTAGTCAAAAACATTCAGTACTTC. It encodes CASSSGGGLVKNIQYF.

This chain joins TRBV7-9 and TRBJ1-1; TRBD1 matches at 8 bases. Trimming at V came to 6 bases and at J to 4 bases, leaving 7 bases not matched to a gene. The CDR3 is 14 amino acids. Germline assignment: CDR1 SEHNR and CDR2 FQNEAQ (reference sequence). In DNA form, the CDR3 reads TGTGCCAGCAGGGTACAGGGGGAGAGCACTGAAGCTTTCTTT. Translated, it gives CASRVQGESTEAFF. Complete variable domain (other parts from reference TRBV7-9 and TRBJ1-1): DTGVSQNPRHKITKRGQNVTFRCDPISEHNRLYWYRQTLGQGPEFLTYFQNEAQLEKSRLLSDRFSAERPKGSFSTLEIQRTEQGDSAMYLCASRVQGESTEAFFGQGTRLTVV.

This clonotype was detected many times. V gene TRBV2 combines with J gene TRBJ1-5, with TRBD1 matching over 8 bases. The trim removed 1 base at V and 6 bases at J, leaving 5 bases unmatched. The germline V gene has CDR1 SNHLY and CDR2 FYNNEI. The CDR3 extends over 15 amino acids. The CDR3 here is CASSEGAGGSQPQHF. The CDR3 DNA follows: TGTGCCAGCAGTGAAGGGGCAGGGGGCTCTCAGCCCCAGCATTTT.

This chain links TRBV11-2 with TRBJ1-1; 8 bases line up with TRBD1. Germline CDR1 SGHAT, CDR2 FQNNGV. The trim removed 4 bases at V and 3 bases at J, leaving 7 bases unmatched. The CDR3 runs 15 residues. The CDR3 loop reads CASSYSQGADTEAFF. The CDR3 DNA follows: TGTGCCAGCAGCTACTCTCAGGGGGCGGACACTGAAGCTTTCTTT.